A single sample gave rise to the 5 T cell receptor beta chains below, sequenced in a study of CD8 T cells in Susac syndrome. Roughly 0.45 to 1 ug RNA was reverse transcribed with random hexamers. TCRdb redid the calling of the immunoSEQ multiplex PCR reads with MiXCR, one entry per CDR3 protein. Among over 130,000 distinct CDR3 sequences listed, 95% were seen once. The sample consisted of CD4+ T cells from PBMCs. Source of these receptors: a human donor with Susac syndrome.

V usage is TRBV20-1 and J usage is TRBJ1-1; perhaps TRBD1 as D (6 bases). Germline V gene data show CDR1 as DFQATT and CDR2 as SNEGSKA (reference sequence). The CDR3 totals 15 residues. The V end lost 1 base, the J end lost 5 bases, and 17 bases lay between the germline ends. The CDR3, as DNA: TGCAGTGCTAGAGCACAGGGACACCTGGGGACTGAAGCTTTCTTT. As protein: CSARAQGHLGTEAFF.

This clonotype was recorded once. The V and J genes are TRBV29-1 and TRBJ2-6; weak D call: TRBD1 (5 bases). There are 13 residues in the CDR3. The V gene lost 6 bases and the J gene lost 2 bases, with 8 bases spanning the gap. The germline gives CDR1 SQVTM, CDR2 ANQGSEA. For the CDR3, the DNA is TGCAGCGTCAGGGTGCCTGGGGCCAACGTCCTGACTTTC. Protein sequence: CSVRVPGANVLTF.

CDR3 in DNA: TGTGCCTGGAGTGTAGGGCCTGTGGGGGCAACCGGGGAGCTGTTTTTT. The encoded protein is CAWSVGPVGATGELFF. V is TRBV30 and J is TRBJ2-2, with D possibly being TRBD1 (6 bases). Germline V CDR1 and CDR2: GTSNPN, SVGIG (reference sequence). The CDR3 is 16 residues long. Trimming removed 0 bases from V and 5 bases from J, with 16 bases in between.

The V call is TRBV12-3 or TRBV12-4, the J call TRBJ2-7; 12 nucleotides line up with TRBD2. The J segment lost 0 bases and the V segment lost 6 bases, leaving 12 bases of the junction unmatched. The CDR3 length is 18 residues. CDR3 nucleotide sequence: TGTGCCAGCAGCCCTTCTAGACTAGCGGGAGCAATCTCCTACGAGCAGTACTTC. This sequence encodes CASSPSRLAGAISYEQYF.

This chain connects TRBV3-1 to TRBJ1-6, with unresolved D. The CDR3 consists of 14 residues. Germline loops: CDR1 LGHDT, CDR2 YNNKEL (reference sequence). V lost 7 bases, J lost 5 bases, and 12 bases lay in between. The CDR3 protein is CASKSGENNSPLHF. CDR3 coding DNA: TGTGCCAGCAAGTCCGGGGAAAATAATTCACCCCTCCACTTT.